The 2 T cell receptor beta chains given below trace back to one sample, sequenced in a study of shared clonotypes between healthy human individuals. Profiling relied on immunoSEQ multiplex PCR, and the TCRdb table lists in-frame clones only, not all of them. This table holds about 2 million clones, roughly 95% found once. The sequencing sample was made of naive CD4+ T cells sorted from blood. Stated subset: CD45RA+ positively selected. The receptors shown here come from a man in his late teens or twenties in good health.

The J gene is TRBJ2-3, the V gene TRBV10-3; D remains ambiguous. The CDR3 is 15 residues long. Trimming cost V 6 bases and J 0 bases, with 13 bases left between them. Germline CDR1 and CDR2: ENHRY and SYGVKD. CDR3 nucleotides: TGTGCCATCAGCGACGCCTTCTCTAGCACAGATACGCAGTATTTT. Encoded protein: CAISDAFSSTDTQYF.

The chain uses TRBV7-9 and TRBJ2-6; 14 bases fit TRBD2. This CDR3 comprises 19 residues. Per germline, CDR1 SEHNR and CDR2 FQNEAQ (reference sequence). V trimming: 3 bases; J trimming: 0 bases; junction bases outside the gene matches: 4. The CDR3 nucleotides are TGTGCCAGCAGCTTGACTAGCGGGAGGGCCCTCTCTGGGGCCAACGTCCTGACTTTC. Amino acids: CASSLTSGRALSGANVLTF. Together with reference TRBV7-9 and TRBJ2-6, the CDR3 gives the full variable domain: DTGVSQNPRHKITKRGQNVTFRCDPISEHNRLYWYRQTLGQGPEFLTYFQNEAQLEKSRLLSDRFSAERPKGSFSTLEIQRTEQGDSAMYLCASSLTSGRALSGANVLTFGAGSRLTVL.